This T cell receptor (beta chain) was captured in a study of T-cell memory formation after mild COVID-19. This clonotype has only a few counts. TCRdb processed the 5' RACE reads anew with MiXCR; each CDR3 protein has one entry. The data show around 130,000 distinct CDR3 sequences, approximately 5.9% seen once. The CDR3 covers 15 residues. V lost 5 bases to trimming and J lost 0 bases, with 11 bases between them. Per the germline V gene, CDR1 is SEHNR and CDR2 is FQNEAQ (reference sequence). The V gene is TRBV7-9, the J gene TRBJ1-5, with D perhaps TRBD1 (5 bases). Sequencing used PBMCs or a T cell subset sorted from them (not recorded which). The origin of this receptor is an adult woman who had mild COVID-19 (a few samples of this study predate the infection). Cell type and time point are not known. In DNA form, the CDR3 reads TGTGCCAGCAGCGAGGGACGATATAGCAATCAGCCCCAGCATTTT. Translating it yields CASSEGRYSNQPQHF.